This is a list of T cell receptor beta chains from one sample in a study of chemoradiotherapy in HPV16-positive cancers. This table comes from immunoSEQ multiplex PCR, and its TCRdb copy is limited to in-frame clones, with some not included. The sample gives roughly 16,000 clones, nearly 80% of which show up once; approximately 11% is in the top ten. The sample was gathered from a patient who underwent chemoradiotherapy. The receptors come from a human donor with HPV-associated anogenital cancer. Each CDR3 is given with its conserved first and last residue. Each record gives: V gene, J gene, D gene, clone size, CDR3 protein, CDR3 DNA. A D gene is named only where the DNA matches it firmly. Not all rows give a size; the values are once, few, many and, for expanded clones, a class.

v_gene: TRBV9
j_gene: TRBJ2-7
d_gene: -
abundance: once
CDR3aa: CASSVDAGRHYEQYF
CDR3nt: TGTGCCAGCAGCGTAGACGCTGGGCGTCACTACGAGCAGTACTTC

v_gene: TRBV20-1
j_gene: TRBJ2-1
d_gene: -
abundance: -
CDR3aa: CSARLRNEQFF
CDR3nt: TGCAGTGCTAGGTTGCGCAATGAGCAGTTCTTC

v_gene: TRBV15
j_gene: TRBJ1-5
d_gene: -
abundance: once
CDR3aa: CATSSFNLHQPQHF
CDR3nt: TGTGCCACCAGCAGCTTTAACCTACATCAGCCCCAGCATTTT

v_gene: TRBV7-2
j_gene: TRBJ2-1
d_gene: -
abundance: -
CDR3aa: CASSFSGPTYNEQFF
CDR3nt: TGTGCCAGCAGCTTTTCTGGGCCCACCTACAATGAGCAGTTCTTC

v_gene: TRBV6-4
j_gene: TRBJ2-7
d_gene: -
abundance: -
CDR3aa: CASTGPRSYEQYF
CDR3nt: TGTGCCAGTACAGGCCCCCGGTCCTACGAGCAGTACTTC

v_gene: TRBV7-2
j_gene: TRBJ2-1
d_gene: TRBD2
abundance: -
CDR3aa: CASSHGLAGTEQFF
CDR3nt: TGTGCCAGCAGCCACGGACTAGCGGGAACTGAGCAGTTCTTC

v_gene: TRBV4-3
j_gene: TRBJ1-2
d_gene: -
abundance: -
CDR3aa: CASSQTGFAYGYTF
CDR3nt: TGCGCCAGCAGCCAAACAGGTTTCGCCTATGGCTACACCTTC

v_gene: TRBV5-1
j_gene: TRBJ1-1
d_gene: -
abundance: -
CDR3aa: CASSLEGKRYTEAFF
CDR3nt: TGCGCCAGCAGCTTGGAGGGCAAGCGTTACACTGAAGCTTTCTTT

v_gene: TRBV2
j_gene: TRBJ2-3
d_gene: -
abundance: -
CDR3aa: CASSVSGAGDTQYF
CDR3nt: TGTGCCAGCAGTGTCAGTGGGGCGGGAGATACGCAGTATTTT

v_gene: TRBV5-1
j_gene: TRBJ2-7
d_gene: -
abundance: -
CDR3aa: CASSWSPTRDNEQYF
CDR3nt: TGCGCCAGCAGCTGGTCCCCTACCCGGGACAACGAGCAGTACTTC

v_gene: TRBV19
j_gene: TRBJ1-2
d_gene: TRBD1
abundance: once
CDR3aa: CASRYRGQAANYGYTF
CDR3nt: TGTGCCAGTAGATATAGAGGACAGGCCGCCAACTATGGCTACACCTTC

v_gene: TRBV14
j_gene: TRBJ2-1
d_gene: TRBD2
abundance: -
CDR3aa: CASSQEIRLAGGSEQFF
CDR3nt: TGTGCCAGCAGCCAAGAAATAAGACTAGCGGGGGGGAGTGAGCAGTTCTTC

v_gene: TRBV2
j_gene: TRBJ2-3
d_gene: TRBD2
abundance: -
CDR3aa: CASSEGRGGRDTQYF
CDR3nt: TGTGCCAGCAGTGAAGGACGGGGGGGCAGAGATACGCAGTATTTT

v_gene: TRBV28
j_gene: TRBJ2-1
d_gene: TRBD2
abundance: -
CDR3aa: CASSLRGTSGGGNEQFF
CDR3nt: TGTGCCAGCAGTCTTCGGGGGACTAGCGGGGGCGGGAATGAGCAGTTCTTC

v_gene: TRBV11-2
j_gene: TRBJ2-1
d_gene: TRBD2
abundance: -
CDR3aa: CASSLDRLAGALSSYNEQFF
CDR3nt: TGTGCCAGCAGCTTAGATAGACTAGCGGGGGCCCTCAGCTCCTACAATGAGCAGTTCTTC

v_gene: TRBV30
j_gene: TRBJ1-2
d_gene: -
abundance: -
CDR3aa: CAWSVPEGRNYGYTF
CDR3nt: TGTGCCTGGAGTGTACCGGAGGGCAGAAACTATGGCTACACCTTC

v_gene: TRBV28
j_gene: TRBJ1-4
d_gene: TRBD1
abundance: -
CDR3aa: CASSFEPGGNEKLFF
CDR3nt: TGTGCCAGCAGTTTTGAGCCAGGGGGTAATGAAAAACTGTTTTTT

v_gene: TRBV28
j_gene: TRBJ1-1
d_gene: -
abundance: -
CDR3aa: CASSETGLGDTEAFF
CDR3nt: TGTGCCAGCAGTGAAACAGGGTTGGGGGACACTGAAGCTTTCTTT

v_gene: TRBV28
j_gene: TRBJ1-1
d_gene: -
abundance: once
CDR3aa: CASSYPTRNTEAFF
CDR3nt: TGTGCCAGCAGTTACCCGACACGGAACACTGAAGCTTTCTTT

v_gene: TRBV7-6
j_gene: TRBJ2-3
d_gene: -
abundance: -
CDR3aa: CASSLDDLATDTQYF
CDR3nt: TGTGCCAGCAGCTTAGATGACCTGGCCACAGATACGCAGTATTTT

v_gene: TRBV19
j_gene: TRBJ1-5
d_gene: TRBD1
abundance: -
CDR3aa: CASRGQGVLNQPQHF
CDR3nt: TGTGCCAGTCGGGGACAGGGGGTGCTCAATCAGCCCCAGCATTTT

v_gene: TRBV2
j_gene: TRBJ2-7
d_gene: TRBD1
abundance: -
CDR3aa: CASKSRGHLYEQYF
CDR3nt: TGTGCCAGCAAGAGCAGGGGGCATCTGTACGAGCAGTACTTC

v_gene: TRBV11-2
j_gene: TRBJ1-1
d_gene: -
abundance: -
CDR3aa: CASSRWGSGSETEAFF
CDR3nt: TGTGCCAGCAGCCGCTGGGGCAGTGGTAGTGAGACTGAAGCTTTCTTT

v_gene: TRBV6-5
j_gene: TRBJ2-3
d_gene: -
abundance: -
CDR3aa: CASSLGPITDTQYF
CDR3nt: TGTGCCAGCAGCCTAGGACCTATTACAGATACGCAGTATTTT

v_gene: TRBV28
j_gene: TRBJ2-3
d_gene: -
abundance: -
CDR3aa: CASSFQAGWTDTQYF
CDR3nt: TGTGCCAGCAGTTTTCAGGCAGGGTGGACAGATACGCAGTATTTT

v_gene: TRBV11-3
j_gene: TRBJ2-2
d_gene: -
abundance: -
CDR3aa: CASSLASTGELFF
CDR3nt: TGTGCCAGCAGCTTGGCCAGTACCGGGGAGCTGTTTTTT